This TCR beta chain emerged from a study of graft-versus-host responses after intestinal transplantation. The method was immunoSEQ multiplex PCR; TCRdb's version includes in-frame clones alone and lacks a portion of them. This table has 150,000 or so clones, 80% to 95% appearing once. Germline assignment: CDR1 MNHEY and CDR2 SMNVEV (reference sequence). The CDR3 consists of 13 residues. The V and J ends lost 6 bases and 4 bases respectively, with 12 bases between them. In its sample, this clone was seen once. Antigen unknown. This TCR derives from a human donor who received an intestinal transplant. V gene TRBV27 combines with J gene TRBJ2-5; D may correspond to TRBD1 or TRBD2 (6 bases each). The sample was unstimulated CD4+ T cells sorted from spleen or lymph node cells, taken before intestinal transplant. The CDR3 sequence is CASRQGGLETQYF. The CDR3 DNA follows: TGTGCCAGCAGACAGGGAGGTTTAGAGACCCAGTACTTC.